The 17 T cell receptor beta chains presented below share a single source sample, sequenced in a study of blood T cells in healthy people across ages. It was with a sample-barcoded 5' primer and a J-beta primer mix that a second PCR of roughly 7 to 12 cycles was run. TCRdb reprocessed the 5' RACE reads with MiXCR, giving one entry per CDR3 protein. This sample has roughly 800,000 distinct CDR3 sequences, with about three fifths found just once. The sequenced sample was blood. The receptors originated from a young man in good health.

The chain links TRBV20-1 to TRBJ1-5, with 10 bases that match TRBD1. CDR1 and CDR2 (germline): DFQATT, SNEGSKA (reference sequence). After removal of 3 bases from V and 7 bases from J, the junction contained 12 bases not matched to a gene. The CDR3 length is 16 residues. This chain's CDR3 is CSARPGTGDLGQPQHF. In nucleotides, the CDR3 is TGCAGTGCTAGGCCCGGGACAGGGGATCTCGGCCAGCCCCAGCATTTT.

The rearrangement joins TRBV4-2 to TRBJ2-5; D gene unclear. Germline values: CDR1 LGHNA, CDR2 YNFKEQ. The CDR3 extends over 11 amino acids. The V end was cut by 9 bases, the J end by 11 bases, with 16 bases between. Here the CDR3 reads CASRLKNEQYF. DNA of the CDR3: TGTGCCAGTCGACTCAAGAATGAGCAGTACTTC.

The J gene is TRBJ2-1, the V gene TRBV12-3 or TRBV12-4; D tentatively fits TRBD1 or TRBD2 (6 bases each). The CDR3 covers 15 residues. With 4 bases removed from V and 5 bases from J, the gap between germline ends came to 15 bases. The CDR3 loop is CASSYLRGADNEQFF. CDR3 coding DNA: TGTGCCAGCAGTTATTTGAGGGGGGCAGACAATGAGCAGTTCTTC.

The chain is built from TRBV5-6 and TRBJ2-7, with a possible D match to TRBD2 (5 bases). This CDR3 comprises 15 residues. Germline-derived CDR1 and CDR2 are SGHDT and YYEEEE. V was shortened by 4 bases and J by 10 bases, with 24 bases between the two germline ends. Written as DNA, the CDR3 is TGTGCCAGCAGCGTAACTCTCCCGGGAACAAGGGCCCAGTACTTC. Translated, it gives CASSVTLPGTRAQYF.

The table lists this clonotype with a few counts. The chain couples TRBV29-1 to TRBJ2-5; TRBD2 is a possible D gene (6 bases). This CDR3 region has 14 residues. Germline V gene sequence: CDR1 SQVTM, CDR2 ANQGSEA. Trimming cost V 8 bases and J 1 base, with 17 bases left between them. In DNA form, the CDR3 reads TGCAGCACGATTCTGGCGGGGTCCCAAGAGACCCAGTACTTC. Protein product: CSTILAGSQETQYF.

Many counts were recorded for this clonotype. This chain links TRBV7-2 with TRBJ2-1; no clear D. Germline loops: CDR1 SGHTA, CDR2 FQGNSA. The CDR3 loop spans 13 amino acids. V lost 5 bases and J 9 bases, leaving 14 bases between the germline ends. CDR3 sequence: CASSPWQRVEQFF. The CDR3 nucleotides read TGTGCCAGCAGCCCGTGGCAACGGGTTGAGCAGTTCTTC.

This chain uses TRBV7-2 with TRBJ2-5; no clear D. The CDR3 length is 14 residues. CDR1 SGHTA and CDR2 FQGNSA come from the germline V gene. Trimming took off 5 bases at V and 3 bases at J, with 13 bases between the two ends. Written as DNA, the CDR3 is TGTACCAGCAGCCCCAATGGTGGGGAAGAGACCCAGTACTTC. This translates into CTSSPNGGEETQYF. Supplemented by reference TRBV7-2 and TRBJ2-5, the full variable domain reads GAGVSQSPSNKVTEKGKDVELRCDPISGHTALYWYRQSLGQGLEFLIYFQGNSAPDKSGLPSDRFSAERTGGSVSTLTIQRTQQEDSAVYLCTSSPNGGEETQYFGPGTRLLVL.

This clonotype occurred once. The junction departs from germline at one end; a sequencing error may be responsible. The chain uses TRBV20-1 and TRBJ1-4; D call uncertain. The CDR3 length is 11 residues. CDR1 DFQATT and CDR2 SNEGSKA come from the germline V gene (reference sequence). The CDR3 spells CSASTNKKLFF. In nucleotides, the CDR3 is TGCAGTGCTAGTACTAATAAAAAACTGTTTTTT.

This clonotype was observed a handful of times. The chain uses TRBV25-1 and TRBJ2-7; no reliable D call. The CDR3 loop spans 13 amino acids. V lost 2 bases to trimming and J lost 3 bases, with 8 bases between them. Germline CDR1 reads MGHDK; CDR2 reads SYGVNS. CDR3 sequence reads: CASSEGELYEQYF. CDR3 nucleotides: TGTGCCAGCAGTGAAGGGGAACTCTACGAGCAGTACTTC.

The chain is built from TRBV7-2 and TRBJ2-7; TRBD1 matches at 9 bases. This CDR3 contains 16 residues. Per germline, CDR1 SGHTA and CDR2 FQGNSA. V was clipped by 1 base and J by 3 bases; unmatched bases: 7. CDR3 sequence reads: CASSLGWGQGGYEQYF. Here the CDR3 DNA reads TGTGCCAGCAGCTTAGGTTGGGGACAGGGAGGCTACGAGCAGTACTTC.

This rearrangement joins TRBV28 to TRBJ2-5; no definite D call. Germline-derived CDR1 and CDR2 are MDHEN and SYDVKM. V was shortened by 5 bases and J by 3 bases, with 7 bases between the two germline ends. This CDR3 contains 12 residues. CDR3: CASSGPKETQYF. As DNA, the CDR3 is TGTGCCAGCAGTGGACCCAAAGAGACCCAGTACTTC.

This chain connects TRBV11-2 to TRBJ2-5; possibly TRBD1 for D (6 bases). In germline, CDR1 is SGHAT, CDR2 FQNNGV. This CDR3 spans 14 amino acids. Trimming removed 3 bases at V and 5 bases at J, with 13 bases between. The DNA of the CDR3 is TGTGCCAGCAGCTTCACAGGGACATGGGAGACCCAGTACTTC. As protein: CASSFTGTWETQYF.

In this sample, this clonotype turned up a few times. The CDR3 DNA is TGCAGTGGGTTGAGGGACGGCTACACCTTC. Its translation: CSGLRDGYTF. The chain links TRBV20-1 to TRBJ1-2, with D perhaps TRBD1 (5 bases). V lost 7 bases to trimming and J lost 8 bases, with 11 bases between them. This CDR3 contains 10 residues. Germline CDR1 is DFQATT and CDR2 is SNEGSKA (reference sequence).

The chain employs TRBV29-1 and TRBJ2-3; weak D call: TRBD2 (5 bases). V lost 7 bases and J 5 bases, leaving 7 bases between the germline ends. Germline-derived CDR1 and CDR2 are SQVTM and ANQGSEA. CDR3 length equals 10 residues. CDR3 in DNA: TGCAGCGGACTATTAGATACGCAGTATTTT. Translated: CSGLLDTQYF.

The chain recombines TRBV27 with TRBJ2-7; D unresolved. This CDR3 comprises 13 residues. Germline V gene data show CDR1 as MNHEY and CDR2 as SMNVEV (reference sequence). V shed 6 bases and J shed 2 bases, with 11 bases lying between them. In DNA form, the CDR3 reads TGTGCCAGCAGGGTACAGAACGCCTACGAGCAGTACTTC. It yields the protein CASRVQNAYEQYF.

The V gene is TRBV4-1, the J gene TRBJ2-7; possibly TRBD1 for D (6 bases). The germline V gene encodes CDR1 MGHRA and CDR2 YSYEKL. Trimming removed 1 base at V and 3 bases at J, with 10 bases between. The CDR3 runs to 14 residues. The CDR3 sequence is CASSQVGTSYEQYF. CDR3 DNA: TGCGCCAGCAGCCAAGTCGGGACAAGCTACGAGCAGTACTTC.

This CDR3 is CASSSLTGGGGYTF. The CDR3 DNA is TGTGCCAGCAGTTCTTTGACAGGGGGCGGGGGCTACACCTTC. The chain combines TRBV27 with TRBJ1-2; 10 nucleotides agree with TRBD1. The germline V gene has CDR1 MNHEY and CDR2 SMNVEV (reference sequence). The CDR3 has 14 residues. The trim removed 4 bases at V and 8 bases at J, leaving 7 bases unmatched.